This TCR beta chain is from a study of OX40 agonist ivuxolimab in advanced cancers. CDR1 is SGHTA and CDR2 is FQGNSA in the germline V gene. CDR3 length equals 15 residues. V lost 1 base and J lost 4, with 10 bases in between. Systemic immunosuppression or autoimmune disease history was grounds to exclude patients. Libraries were prepared by immunoSEQ multiplex PCR; TCRdb keeps only in-frame clonotypes and omits some of them. The sample lists some 77,000 clones; approximately 92% were seen once. The chain couples TRBV7-2 to TRBJ2-2; no definite D call. Sequencing was performed on CD4+ or CD8+ T cells sorted from blood, taken in a trial of the OX40 agonist ivuxolimab. This sequence originates from an adult with an advanced solid tumor such as melanoma, head and neck, liver or kidney cancer. This CDR3 is CASSLDWAITGELFF. The CDR3 bases are TGTGCCAGCAGCTTAGACTGGGCGATCACCGGGGAGCTGTTTTTT.